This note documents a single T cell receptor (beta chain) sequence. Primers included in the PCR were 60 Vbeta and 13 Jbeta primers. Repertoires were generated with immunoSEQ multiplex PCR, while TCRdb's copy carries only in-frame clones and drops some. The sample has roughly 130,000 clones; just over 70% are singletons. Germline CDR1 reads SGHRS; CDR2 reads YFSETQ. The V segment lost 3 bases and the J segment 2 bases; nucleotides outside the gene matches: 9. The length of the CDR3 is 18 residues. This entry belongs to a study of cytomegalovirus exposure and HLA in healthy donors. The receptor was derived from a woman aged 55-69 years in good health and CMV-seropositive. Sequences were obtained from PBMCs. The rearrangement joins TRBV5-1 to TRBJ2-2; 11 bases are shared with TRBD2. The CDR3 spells CASSYLTSGAANTGELFF. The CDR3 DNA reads TGCGCCAGCAGCTACCTGACTAGCGGGGCCGCTAACACCGGGGAGCTGTTTTTT. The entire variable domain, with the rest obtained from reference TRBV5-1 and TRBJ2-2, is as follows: KAGVTQTPRYLIKTRGQQVTLSCSPISGHRSVSWYQQTPGQGLQFLFEYFSETQRNKGNFPGRFSGRQFSNSRSEMNVSTLELGDSALYLCASSYLTSGAANTGELFFGEGSRLTVL.